The clone carrying this T cell receptor beta chain was found many times. This entry is derived from a study of regulatory T cells in long-lasting Graves disease. The sample's time point: newly diagnosed GD, antithyroid drugs for less than 3 months. RNA extracted from PBMCs served as the sequencing template. There are 13 residues in the CDR3. Germline values: CDR1 GTSNPN, CDR2 SVGIG (reference sequence). Trimming removed 2 bases at V and 6 bases at J, with 8 bases between. HTBI primers from iRepertoire and Arm-PCR of CDR3 regions yielded the TCR beta libraries. One entry per CDR3 protein results from TCRdb running MiXCR on the multiplex PCR reads. In the table there are 500,000 or so distinct CDR3 sequences, 15% to 20% of which are singletons. These data also featured in a second study, about T cells in Graves' hyperthyroidism and ophthalmopathy.

This clonotype was sampled from a man between 35 and 55 years old with Graves disease. This rearrangement joins TRBV30 to TRBJ1-6; D is unclear. The specimen was peripheral blood mononuclear cells (PBMCs), collected at new diagnosis, from a patient treated with antithyroid drugs. CDR3 nucleotide sequence: TGTGCCTGGAGTCCGGACCTTAATTCACCCCTCCACTTT. Its translation: CAWSPDLNSPLHF.